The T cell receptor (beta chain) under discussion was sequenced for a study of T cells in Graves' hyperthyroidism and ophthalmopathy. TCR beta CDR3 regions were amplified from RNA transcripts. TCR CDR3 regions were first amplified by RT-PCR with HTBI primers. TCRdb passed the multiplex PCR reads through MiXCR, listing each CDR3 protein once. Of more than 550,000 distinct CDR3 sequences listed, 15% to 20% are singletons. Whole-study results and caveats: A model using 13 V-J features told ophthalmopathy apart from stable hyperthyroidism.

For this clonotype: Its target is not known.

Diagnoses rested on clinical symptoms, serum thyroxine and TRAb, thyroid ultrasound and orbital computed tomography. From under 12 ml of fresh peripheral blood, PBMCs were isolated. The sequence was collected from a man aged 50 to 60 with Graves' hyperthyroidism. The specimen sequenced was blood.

DNA for the CDR3: TGTGCCAGCAGTTATATTCGAGCGGTCTCCTACGAGCAGTACTTC. Translating gives CASSYIRAVSYEQYF. The rearrangement uses TRBV6-8 and TRBJ2-7, with D possibly TRBD2 on 5 matching bases. The CDR3 sequence is 15 residues long. CDR1 and CDR2 from the germline V gene are MNHGY and SAAAGT. With 3 bases removed from V and 0 bases from J, the gap between germline ends came to 12 bases.